What follows are 7 T cell receptor beta chains derived from one specimen sequenced in a study of cytomegalovirus exposure and HLA in healthy donors. 60 Vbeta and 13 Jbeta primers were used in PCR. Clones were sequenced by immunoSEQ multiplex PCR, and TCRdb holds only the in-frame ones, with some missing. The data contain more than 110,000 clones, around four fifths of them singletons. Sequencing input: PBMCs. The receptors shown here come from a male donor in good health and CMV-seropositive.

This clone occurred once. The V call is TRBV4-3, the J call TRBJ2-2; D might be TRBD2 (7 bases). Germline V gene lookup returns CDR1 LGHNA and CDR2 YSLEER. The ends were cut back, 4 bases at V and 3 bases at J, with 18 bases in the middle. The CDR3 has 17 residues. CDR3 loop: CASSPPGAGADTGELFF. As DNA, the CDR3 is TGCGCCAGCAGCCCCCCAGGGGCGGGAGCCGACACCGGGGAGCTGTTTTTT.

V gene TRBV9 combines with J gene TRBJ1-5; D may be TRBD1 (5 bases). This CDR3 is built from 14 residues. Germline-derived CDR1 and CDR2 are SGDLS and YYNGEE. V lost 7 bases, J lost 4 bases, and 15 bases lay in between. The CDR3 is CASGGGAGNQPQHF. CDR3 coding DNA: TGTGCCAGCGGGGGAGGGGCCGGTAATCAGCCCCAGCATTTT.

The chain joins TRBV28 to TRBJ2-7; TRBD2 might be the D (6 bases). The V end lost 6 bases, the J end lost 3 bases, and 12 bases lay between the germline ends. This CDR3 is 13 amino acids long. Germline loops: CDR1 MDHEN, CDR2 SYDVKM. Here the CDR3 DNA reads TGTGCCAGCAGCCGACTAGACCTCTACGAGCAGTACTTC. This translates into CASSRLDLYEQYF.

V and J are TRBV5-1 and TRBJ2-7; maybe TRBD1 (5 bases). The germline CDR1 and CDR2 sequences are SGHRS and YFSETQ. The CDR3 contains 13 residues. V dropped 1 base and J dropped 4 bases, with 9 bases sitting between them. In nucleotides, the CDR3 is TGCGCCAGCAGCTTGAGACAGACTTACGAGCAGTACTTC. Translation gives CASSLRQTYEQYF.

This clone was recorded only once. This rearrangement joins TRBV7-8 to TRBJ2-4, with a weak D call TRBD2 (6 bases). CDR3 size: 18 residues. V was pared by 0 bases and J by 0 bases, with 15 bases between. Germline loops: CDR1 SGHVS, CDR2 FQNEAQ. The CDR3 protein is CASSLASLRGLAKNIQYF. In nucleotides, the CDR3 is TGTGCCAGCAGCTTAGCGTCCCTGCGGGGTCTAGCCAAAAACATTCAGTACTTC.

The chain links TRBV27 to TRBJ1-5, with 10 bases aligning to TRBD1. J was trimmed by 7 bases and V by 5 bases; bases with no gene match: 11. Germline values: CDR1 MNHEY, CDR2 SMNVEV (reference sequence). There are 16 residues in the CDR3. This CDR3 reads CASSQHAGTGAQPQHF. In nucleotides, the CDR3 is TGTGCCAGCAGTCAACACGCCGGGACAGGGGCCCAGCCCCAGCATTTT.

This clone has only one observation. The chain combines TRBV7-2 with TRBJ2-3; 10 nucleotides agree with TRBD2. The CDR3 covers 16 residues. CDR1 is SGHTA and CDR2 is FQGNSA in the germline V gene. Unmatched junction bases numbered 3, after V lost 1 base and J lost 2 bases. The CDR3 sequence: CASSLGGLAATDTQYF. The DNA for the CDR3 is TGTGCCAGCAGCTTAGGTGGACTAGCGGCCACAGATACGCAGTATTTT.